This TCR beta chain was identified in a study of blood T cells in healthy people across ages. This clonotype was recorded at least ten times. As yet, its antigen is unknown. This CDR3 region has 14 residues. Germline V CDR1 and CDR2: KGHDR, SFDVKD. Trimming took 2 bases from V and 5 from J, leaving 12 bases between them. General study findings and limits: Long-lived and aged donors differed, with more naive CD4+ cells and higher diversity in the long-lived.

The authors isolated at least 6 million PBMCs per sample. Combining a sample-barcoded 5' primer with a J-beta primer mix, a second PCR ran for about 7 to 12 cycles. TCRdb used MiXCR to reprocess the 5' RACE reads, holding one entry per CDR3 protein. The sample lists about 680,000 distinct CDR3 sequences, over 45% seen once, with 25% to 35% in the top ten. The sequence was obtained from a woman aged 55 to 70 in good health. Sequencing was done on a sample of blood. The V gene is TRBV24-1, the J gene TRBJ2-7; D might be TRBD1 (5 bases). CDR3 region: CATSDSSGANEQYF. The CDR3 DNA reads TGTGCCACCAGTGATTCCAGTGGGGCCAACGAGCAGTACTTC.